This T cell receptor (beta chain) was observed in a study of T cells in Graves' hyperthyroidism and ophthalmopathy. Germline V gives CDR1 SQVTM, CDR2 ANQGSEA. Trimming took 7 bases from V and 4 from J, leaving 8 bases between them. The CDR3 consists of 10 residues. A few counts support this clonotype. The TCR beta CDR3 regions underwent amplification using RNA transcripts as the source. First-round RT-PCR targeting the TCR CDR3 was performed with the HTBI primer set. Via MiXCR, TCRdb re-called the multiplex PCR reads, giving one row per CDR3 protein. The sample consists of 480,000 or so distinct CDR3 sequences, 46% of them appearing once.

Material: peripheral blood or thyroid tissue (not recorded which). The source of this sequence is an adult woman with Graves' disease, either hyperthyroidism or ophthalmopathy (not recorded which). The V call is TRBV29-1, the J call TRBJ2-7; a weak D match, TRBD1 (5 bases). CDR3 sequence: CSARGYEQYF. The DNA of the CDR3 is TGCAGCGCTAGGGGATACGAGCAGTACTTC.